Presented here are 6 T cell receptor beta chains from one specimen sequenced in a study of cytotoxic CD8 clonotypes in ibrutinib-treated CLL. Repertoires were generated with immunoSEQ multiplex PCR, while TCRdb's copy carries only in-frame clones and drops some. The sample holds approximately 210,000 clones, over 60% seen once. Sequencing was performed on PBMCs, taken after 24 months of ibrutinib treatment. The receptors come from a human donor with chronic lymphocytic leukemia.

This chain uses TRBV4-3 with TRBJ2-7, with D maybe TRBD2 (6 bases). V lost 1 base, J lost 4 bases, and 14 bases lay in between. Germline assignment: CDR1 LGHNA and CDR2 YSLEER. The length of the CDR3 is 15 residues. The DNA of the CDR3 is TGCGCCAGCAGCCAAGGCGGGGTAGCTGAATACGAGCAGTACTTC. The encoded protein is CASSQGGVAEYEQYF.

This clone has just a few counts. The chain carries TRBV29-1 and TRBJ1-2, with D unresolved. Germline CDR1 SQVTM, CDR2 ANQGSEA. The CDR3 consists of 12 residues. The germline V and J ends were trimmed by 5 bases and 8 bases, with 15 bases remaining between them. The CDR3 DNA sequence: TGCAGCGTTCCCGCGGATTACGGGGGCTACACCTTC. It yields the protein CSVPADYGGYTF.

The chain couples TRBV30 to TRBJ2-1, with 15 bases aligning to TRBD2. The CDR3 runs 15 residues. Germline values: CDR1 GTSNPN, CDR2 SVGIG (reference sequence). With 3 bases clipped from V and 6 bases from J, the junction kept 3 bases outside the gene matches. The CDR3 loop reads CAWRGLAGGGNEQFF. DNA of the CDR3: TGTGCCTGGAGGGGACTAGCGGGAGGCGGCAATGAGCAGTTCTTC.

V gene TRBV7-2 combines with J gene TRBJ2-7; D gene uncertain. This CDR3 region has 15 residues. V was shortened by 5 bases and J by 2 bases, with 16 bases between the two germline ends. Per germline, CDR1 SGHTA and CDR2 FQGNSA. CDR3 region: CASSQEALDPYEQYF. CDR3 nucleotides: TGTGCCAGCAGCCAAGAGGCTCTAGACCCCTACGAGCAGTACTTC.

The chain recombines TRBV28 with TRBJ1-2; D is undetermined. There are 14 residues in the CDR3. V lost 7 bases and J 5 bases, leaving 17 bases between the germline ends. Germline values: CDR1 MDHEN, CDR2 SYDVKM. The CDR3 DNA follows: TGTGCCAGCACCCCCGGGGTGGGGATATATGGCTACACCTTC. Residues: CASTPGVGIYGYTF.

The table lists this clone with a few counts. This sequence joins TRBV7-9 and TRBJ2-1; 11 nucleotides agree with TRBD2. V was clipped by 0 bases and J by 6 bases; unmatched bases: 7. Germline V gene sequence: CDR1 SEHNR, CDR2 FQNEAQ (reference sequence). CDR3 size: 17 residues. CDR3 in DNA: TGTGCCAGCAGCTTAGCGAGTACTAGCGGGAGAATCAATGAGCAGTTCTTC. Amino acid sequence: CASSLASTSGRINEQFF. The complete variable domain, with remaining parts taken from reference TRBV7-9 and TRBJ2-1, reads DTGVSQNPRHKITKRGQNVTFRCDPISEHNRLYWYRQTLGQGPEFLTYFQNEAQLEKSRLLSDRFSAERPKGSFSTLEIQRTEQGDSAMYLCASSLASTSGRINEQFFGPGTRLTVL.